This is a list of T cell receptor beta chains from one sample in a study of T-cell reconstitution after alpha-beta-depleted transplantation in children. TCRdb independently ran MiXCR on the PCR reads; one entry per CDR3 protein. The sample holds hundreds of thousands of distinct CDR3 sequences, roughly 8.2% seen once. Sequences were derived from PBMCs, mostly from graft donor cells, sampled 180 days after TCRalphabeta/CD19-depleted stem cell transplant. These receptor sequences come from a male patient aged 10 to 17 who had a stem cell transplant for acute lymphoblastic leukemia, so the T cells may come from the graft donor. CDR3s include the opening cysteine and the closing phenylalanine or tryptophan. A D gene is named only where the DNA matches it firmly. A clone size is listed for some rows: how often the clone was seen (once, few, many), or a class if it is expanded.

.	15	TRBV27	TRBJ2-3	few	TGTGCCAGCAGTTTAGGGGGACTTACCACAGATACGCAGTATTTT	CASSLGGLTTDTQYF
TRBD1	16	TRBV6-5	TRBJ1-1	many	TGTGCCAGCAGCTCCTCTTCGACAGGGGGGGGGACTGAAGCTTTCTTT	CASSSSSTGGGTEAFF
TRBD2	14	TRBV7-2	TRBJ2-5	many	TGTGCCAGCAGCCGGCGGGGGGGCCAGGGGACCCAGTACTTC	CASSRRGGQGTQYF
.	14	TRBV9	TRBJ2-7	many	TGTGCCAGCAGCGCCTCGGGGGCAGCTTACGAGCAGTACTTC	CASSASGAAYEQYF
TRBD2	16	TRBV6-5	TRBJ2-7	.	TGTGCCAGCAGTTACCGTACTAGCGGGAATTCCTACGAGCAGTACTTC	CASSYRTSGNSYEQYF
.	16	TRBV7-2	TRBJ2-7	many	TGTGCCAGCAGCTTACCCAAGGAACTGCCCGGCTACGAGCAGTACTTC	CASSLPKELPGYEQYF
.	19	TRBV7-3	TRBJ2-1	many	TGTGCCAGCAGCAGAACCGACCCGAGACGCACGGGAGCGGACAATGAGCAGTTCTTC	CASSRTDPRRTGADNEQFF
TRBD2	14	TRBV20-1	TRBJ2-3	many	TGCAGTGCTAGATCTAGCGGGAATGTAGATACGCAGTATTTT	CSARSSGNVDTQYF
.	15	TRBV9	TRBJ2-6	many	TGTGCCAGCAGCGTGGGGTTTTCTGGGGCCAACGTCCTGACTTTC	CASSVGFSGANVLTF
.	15	TRBV20-1	TRBJ1-1	many	TGCAGTGCTAGTAGGCAGGGTCTCGTGAACACTGAAGCTTTCTTT	CSASRQGLVNTEAFF
TRBD2	16	TRBV5-4	TRBJ2-1	.	TGTGCCAGCAGCTGGAAGCGGGAGACCCCCTACAATGAGCAGTTCTTC	CASSWKRETPYNEQFF
TRBD1	15	TRBV7-8	TRBJ1-6	.	TGTGCCAGCAGCTCCCCGGGCGGCAGGGGGTCACCCCTCCACTTT	CASSSPGGRGSPLHF
TRBD2	14	TRBV29-1	TRBJ2-1	many	TGCAGCGTTGCGGCTAGCGGTCTATACAATGAGCAGTTCTTC	CSVAASGLYNEQFF
TRBD2	15	TRBV6-5	TRBJ2-1	many	TGTGCCAGCAGTTACGTAACTAGCGGTTACAATGAGCAGTTCTTC	CASSYVTSGYNEQFF
TRBD1	16	TRBV7-9	TRBJ1-1	many	TGTGCCAGCACCTCCTGGACACAGGGGGGGAACACTGAAGCTTTCTTT	CASTSWTQGGNTEAFF
.	15	TRBV6-2/TRBV6-3	TRBJ1-5	many	TGTGCCAGCTTGAGGGACGGGGCGCCTAATCAGCCCCAGCATTTT	CASLRDGAPNQPQHF
.	17	TRBV20-1	TRBJ2-2	many	TGCAGTGCTAGCCCCCGGGATCAAACCCAGAACACCGGGGAGCTGTTTTTT	CSASPRDQTQNTGELFF
TRBD2	16	TRBV29-1	TRBJ2-2	many	TGCAGCGTTGAGACTAGCGGGGGGACGAACACCGGGGAGCTGTTTTTT	CSVETSGGTNTGELFF
TRBD1	18	TRBV4-1	TRBJ2-6	few	TGCGCCAGCAGCCAAGCCGGGACAGGGGGCCCTGGGGCCAACGTCCTGACTTTC	CASSQAGTGGPGANVLTF
.	18	TRBV18	TRBJ2-4	many	TGTGCCAGCTCACCCCCGAAGAAGGGGGGTTTAGTCAAAAACATTCAGTACTTC	CASSPPKKGGLVKNIQYF
TRBD1	14	TRBV4-1	TRBJ1-2	many	TGCGCCAGCAGCCAAGATAGGGGGCAGGATGGCTACACCTTC	CASSQDRGQDGYTF
.	16	TRBV5-1	TRBJ2-1	many	TGCGCCAGCAGCCCTTTCATTCGGGTGAAGGGCAATGAGCAGTTCTTC	CASSPFIRVKGNEQFF
.	12	TRBV7-2	TRBJ1-6	.	TGTGCCAGCAGCCCCTTCCATTCACCCCTCCACTTT	CASSPFHSPLHF
TRBD2	16	TRBV9	TRBJ2-1	few	TGTGCCAGCAGCGACGGTAGCGGGAGGTTAAACAATGAGCAGTTCTTC	CASSDGSGRLNNEQFF